Detailed here is one T cell receptor beta chain. What it recognizes is unknown. The V end was cut by 6 bases, the J end by 4 bases, with 20 bases between. Germline-derived CDR1 and CDR2 are SGHRS and YFSETQ. The CDR3 consists of 17 residues. The source of the sample is a study of long-term antiretroviral therapy in people with HIV. Study-wide findings and caveats: The study found narrower CDR3 length ranges in HIV repertoires than in controls. Regardless of time point, clones expanded before ART dominated the repertoire.

An immunoSEQ assay, version v3.0, was performed at survey level. Profiling relied on immunoSEQ multiplex PCR, and the TCRdb table lists in-frame clones only, not all of them. The table shows just under 30,000 clones, with 80% to 90% occurring only once. Sequenced here: unsorted PBMCs, sampled around 5 years before starting antiretroviral therapy. The rearrangement joins TRBV5-1 to TRBJ2-6; perhaps TRBD2 as D (7 bases). The sequence derives from a man aged 50 or older with HIV. The CDR3 loop reads CASTPWGGPPGANVLTF. CDR3 sequence (DNA): TGCGCCAGCACCCCGTGGGGGGGCCCCCCCGGGGCCAACGTCCTGACTTTC. The full variable domain, in which reference TRBV5-1 and TRBJ2-6 provide the parts outside the CDR3, is KAGVTQTPRYLIKTRGQQVTLSCSPISGHRSVSWYQQTPGQGLQFLFEYFSETQRNKGNFPGRFSGRQFSNSRSEMNVSTLELGDSALYLCASTPWGGPPGANVLTFGAGSRLTVL.